The rows below give T cell receptor beta chains drawn from one sample of a study of T cell repertoires in cytomegalovirus infection. TCRdb independently ran MiXCR on the reads; one entry per CDR3 protein. The profile shows a few hundred thousand distinct CDR3 sequences, 20% to 30% of them singletons. Their specific antigens are unknown. This specimen was cultured PBMCs, taken from culture after CMV antigen stimulation. These receptors were taken from a human donor in good health (CMV status not recorded). Some clones in this sample may be carry-over from other donors' samples. Both conserved end residues are part of each CDR3. The order of the fields is J gene, V gene, clone size, D gene, CDR3 DNA, CDR3 protein. The D gene is left open where the match is weak. Expanded clones are given a class, and other clones once, few, many or no size at all.

TRBJ2-1	TRBV5-6	few	.	TGTGCCAGCAGCTTGTGGGCGGACTTATCCTACAATGAGCAGTTCTTC	CASSLWADLSYNEQFF
TRBJ1-4	TRBV5-4	few	.	TGTGCCAGCAGCTTGGAGGGACGGGAGAGCGAAAAACTGTTTTTT	CASSLEGRESEKLFF
TRBJ2-7	TRBV12-3/TRBV12-4	.	.	TGTGCCAGCAGCTCTGAAGTAGGACCCCTTTTCCTCGAGCAGTACTTC	CASSSEVGPLFLEQYF
TRBJ2-7	TRBV7-2	few	.	TGTGCCAGCAGCTCGACAGCGCTTTTCGAGCAGTACTTC	CASSSTALFEQYF
TRBJ1-2	TRBV7-2	few	TRBD1	TGTGCCAGCAGCGATCCGGGACAGGGGATGGGCTACACCTTC	CASSDPGQGMGYTF
TRBJ2-7	TRBV20-1	.	.	TGCAGTGCTAGCGACATGGAGCAGTACTTC	CSASDMEQYF
TRBJ1-5	TRBV19	.	TRBD1	TGTGCCACTATTGACAGGGGGCAAGGGGATCAGCCCCAGCATTTT	CATIDRGQGDQPQHF
TRBJ1-2	TRBV6-1	few	.	TGTGCCAGCAACTGGGACGGAGGTAGCTATGGCTACACCTTC	CASNWDGGSYGYTF
TRBJ1-1	TRBV19	few	.	TGTGCCAGTAGTATTACGCACACTGAAGCTTTCTTT	CASSITHTEAFF
TRBJ1-2	TRBV27	.	.	TGTGCCAGCGGCCCAGTACAAGCTATGAACGGCTACACCTTC	CASGPVQAMNGYTF
TRBJ1-6	TRBV20-1	.	.	TGCAGTGCTAGATTACGGGTGTATAATTCACCCCTCCACTTT	CSARLRVYNSPLHF
TRBJ2-1	TRBV6-6	.	.	TGTGCCAGCTGGGTTTATGAAGGTCACAATGAGCAGTTCTTC	CASWVYEGHNEQFF
TRBJ2-7	TRBV19	few	TRBD1	TGTGCCAGTAATGATGGGGACAGGGGCTACGAGCAGTACTTC	CASNDGDRGYEQYF
TRBJ2-5	TRBV10-3	few	TRBD2	TGTGCCATCAGTGCATCAGCGGGAGGGAATCAAGAGACCCAGTACTTC	CAISASAGGNQETQYF
TRBJ2-1	TRBV6-2/TRBV6-3	many	.	TGTGCCAGCCGGGGCGGGTACAATGAGCAGTTCTTC	CASRGGYNEQFF
TRBJ2-7	TRBV20-1	.	.	TGCAGTGCTAGAGATCCCCTGAGGGGGTGGAGATACGAGCAGTACTTC	CSARDPLRGWRYEQYF
TRBJ2-3	TRBV20-1	.	.	TGCAGTGCTAGAGCCCTAGAGGGAGATACGCAGTATTTT	CSARALEGDTQYF
TRBJ1-4	TRBV10-3	.	.	TGTGCCATCTCGACAGCGCCCGATGAAAAACTGTTTTTT	CAISTAPDEKLFF
TRBJ1-1	TRBV7-2	many	.	TGTGCCAGCAGCCCCCGGTTGGGCACTGAAGCTTTCTTT	CASSPRLGTEAFF
TRBJ1-5	TRBV7-2	many	.	TGTGCCAGCAGCTTATCAGGGGATCAGCCCCAGCATTTT	CASSLSGDQPQHF
TRBJ2-7	TRBV20-1	few	TRBD2	TGCAGTGCTACCGGGACTAGCGGGGAGGTGAACTCCTACGAGCAGTACTTC	CSATGTSGEVNSYEQYF
TRBJ2-7	TRBV2	.	TRBD1	TGTGCCAGCACTGGAAAGAGGACAGGCGCCTACGAGCAGTACTTC	CASTGKRTGAYEQYF
TRBJ2-1	TRBV7-2	many	.	TGTGCCAGCACCTGGGAAGGGGGACCCTACAATGAGCAGTTCTTC	CASTWEGGPYNEQFF
TRBJ1-3	TRBV18	few	TRBD1	TGTGCCAGCTCAACGGGACAGGGAAACACCATATATTTT	CASSTGQGNTIYF
TRBJ2-2	TRBV7-6	.	.	TGTGCCAGCAACCCTAGCGGAGGGGGCACCGGGGAGCTGTTTTTT	CASNPSGGGTGELFF
TRBJ2-1	TRBV28	.	.	TGTGCCAGCAGTAGTCATAGCGACAATGAGCAGTTCTTC	CASSSHSDNEQFF
TRBJ1-5	TRBV7-6	many	.	TGTGCCAGCAGCTTAGCAACGGGTTTCAATCAGCCCCAGCATTTT	CASSLATGFNQPQHF
TRBJ2-5	TRBV7-2	many	TRBD1	TGTGCCAGCGCATACAGGGGACCAAAAGAGACCCAGTACTTC	CASAYRGPKETQYF
TRBJ2-7	TRBV7-9	.	.	TGTGCCAGCAGTTTCGGACGGCCCTACGAGCAGTACTTC	CASSFGRPYEQYF
TRBJ2-6	TRBV28	many	.	TGTGCCAGCAGTCCATGGACGCAAGCTGGGGCCAACGTCCTGACTTTC	CASSPWTQAGANVLTF
TRBJ1-4	TRBV28	.	.	TGTGCCAGCAGGCCTTCGTACAGCTCTAATGAAAAACTGTTTTTT	CASRPSYSSNEKLFF
TRBJ2-3	TRBV29-1	few	.	TGCAGCGTTGAGATGGAAAACGAAGATACGCAGTATTTT	CSVEMENEDTQYF
TRBJ1-5	TRBV7-8	few	TRBD1	TGTGCCAGCAGCCTAGTGGGACAGGGGTCTCCCAATCAGCCCCAGCATTTT	CASSLVGQGSPNQPQHF
TRBJ2-5	TRBV6-2/TRBV6-3	.	.	TGTGCCAGCAGCCGCCCCAACGGGAGAGCGGAGACCCAGTACTTC	CASSRPNGRAETQYF
TRBJ1-1	TRBV5-1	many	TRBD1	TGCGCCAGCAGCTTGTCAATGAGAAGGGGGCGCAACACTGAAGCTTTCTTT	CASSLSMRRGRNTEAFF
TRBJ2-1	TRBV10-3	.	.	TGTGCCACTAGAAATACAGGAGGTAATTACAATGAGCAGTTCTTC	CATRNTGGNYNEQFF
TRBJ1-2	TRBV5-1	.	TRBD1	TGCGCCAGCAGCTGGACAGGGCAGGGCTACACCTTC	CASSWTGQGYTF